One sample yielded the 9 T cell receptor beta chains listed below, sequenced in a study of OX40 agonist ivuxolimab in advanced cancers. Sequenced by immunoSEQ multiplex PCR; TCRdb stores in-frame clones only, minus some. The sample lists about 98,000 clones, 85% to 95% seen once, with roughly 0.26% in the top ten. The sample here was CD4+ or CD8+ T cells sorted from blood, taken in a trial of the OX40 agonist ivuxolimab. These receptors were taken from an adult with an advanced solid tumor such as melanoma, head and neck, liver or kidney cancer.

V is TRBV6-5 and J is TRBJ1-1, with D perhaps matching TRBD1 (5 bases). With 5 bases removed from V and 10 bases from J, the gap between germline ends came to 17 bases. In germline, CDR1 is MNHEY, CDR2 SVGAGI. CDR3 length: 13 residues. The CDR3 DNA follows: TGTGCCAGCAGTACCGGGGACCGGGGACCAGCTTTCTTT. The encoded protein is CASSTGDRGPAFF.

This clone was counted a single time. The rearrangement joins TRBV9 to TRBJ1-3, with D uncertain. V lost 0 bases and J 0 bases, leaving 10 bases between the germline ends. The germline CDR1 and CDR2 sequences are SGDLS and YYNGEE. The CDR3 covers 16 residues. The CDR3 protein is CASSVGAPHSGNTIYF. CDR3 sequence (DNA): TGTGCCAGCAGCGTAGGTGCCCCGCACTCTGGAAACACCATATATTTT.

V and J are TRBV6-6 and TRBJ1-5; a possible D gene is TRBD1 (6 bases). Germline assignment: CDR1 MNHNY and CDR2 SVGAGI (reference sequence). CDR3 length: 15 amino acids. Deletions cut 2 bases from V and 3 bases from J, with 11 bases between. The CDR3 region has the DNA TGTGCCAGCAGTTACCCAGGGGAGTACAATCAGCCCCAGCATTTT. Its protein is CASSYPGEYNQPQHF.

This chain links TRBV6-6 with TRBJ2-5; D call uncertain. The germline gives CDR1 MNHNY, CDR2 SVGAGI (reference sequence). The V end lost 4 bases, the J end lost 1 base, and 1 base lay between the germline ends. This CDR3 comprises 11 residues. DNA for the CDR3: TGTGCCAGCAGTTCCCAAGAGACCCAGTACTTC. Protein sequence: CASSSQETQYF.

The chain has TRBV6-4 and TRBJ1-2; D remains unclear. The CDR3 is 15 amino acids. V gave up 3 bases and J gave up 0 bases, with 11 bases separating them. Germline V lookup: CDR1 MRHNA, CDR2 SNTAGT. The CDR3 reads CASSESGTANYGYTF. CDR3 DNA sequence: TGTGCCAGCAGTGAGTCGGGAACAGCTAACTATGGCTACACCTTC.

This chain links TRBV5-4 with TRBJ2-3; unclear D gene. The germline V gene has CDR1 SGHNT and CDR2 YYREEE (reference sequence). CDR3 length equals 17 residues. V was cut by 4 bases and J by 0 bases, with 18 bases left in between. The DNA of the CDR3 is TGTGCCAGCAGCCCCCCCCTGGGCGGTGCTAGCACAGATACGCAGTATTTT. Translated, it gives CASSPPLGGASTDTQYF.

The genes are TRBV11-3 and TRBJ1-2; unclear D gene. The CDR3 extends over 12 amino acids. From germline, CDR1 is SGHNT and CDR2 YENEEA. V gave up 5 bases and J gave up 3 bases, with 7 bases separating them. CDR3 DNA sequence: TGTGCCAGCAGCCTGGGATACTATGGCTACACCTTC. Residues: CASSLGYYGYTF.

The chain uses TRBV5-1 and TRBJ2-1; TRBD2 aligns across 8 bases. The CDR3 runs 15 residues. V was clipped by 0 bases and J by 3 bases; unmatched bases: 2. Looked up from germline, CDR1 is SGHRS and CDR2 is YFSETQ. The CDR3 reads CASSLDGRGYNEQFF. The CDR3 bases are TGCGCCAGCAGCTTGGACGGGAGGGGCTACAATGAGCAGTTCTTC.

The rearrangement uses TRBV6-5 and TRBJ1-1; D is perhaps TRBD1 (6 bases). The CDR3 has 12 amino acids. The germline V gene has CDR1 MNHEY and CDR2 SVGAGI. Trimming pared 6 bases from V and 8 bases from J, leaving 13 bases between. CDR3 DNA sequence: TGTGCCAGCAGCAGGCTTCAGGGGGAAGCTTTCTTT. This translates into CASSRLQGEAFF.